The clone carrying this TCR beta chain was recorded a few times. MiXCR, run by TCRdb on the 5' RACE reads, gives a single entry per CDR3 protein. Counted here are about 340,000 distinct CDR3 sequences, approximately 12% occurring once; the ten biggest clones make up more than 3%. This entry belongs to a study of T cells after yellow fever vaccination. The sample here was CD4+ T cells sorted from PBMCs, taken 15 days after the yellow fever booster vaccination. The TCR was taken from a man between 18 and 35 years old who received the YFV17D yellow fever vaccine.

The CDR3 region has the DNA TGTGCCAGCAGCCCGACAGTAGGTGGGGAAAAACTGTTTTTT. This sequence encodes CASSPTVGGEKLFF. The chain couples TRBV3-1 to TRBJ1-4, with D perhaps TRBD1 (5 bases). Per germline, CDR1 LGHDT and CDR2 YNNKEL (reference sequence). Trimming left V 4 bases short and J 8 bases short, with 14 bases between. The CDR3 is made up of 14 amino acids.